This T cell receptor beta chain was identified during a study of glioma-infiltrating T cells. The length of the CDR3 is 14 residues. The trim removed 2 bases at V and 6 bases at J, leaving 7 bases unmatched. In germline, CDR1 is SGHTA, CDR2 FQGTGA. The iRepertoire nested amplicon-rescue multiplex PCR amplified TCR alpha and beta CDR3s from RNA. TCRdb re-derived calls from the multiplex PCR reads in MiXCR, one entry per CDR3 protein. The sample records 93,000 or so distinct CDR3 sequences, less than 30% being singletons. The receptor was derived from a human donor with low-grade glioma or glioblastoma, undergoing nonglioma brain surgery, or in good health (not recorded which). The chain is built from TRBV7-3 and TRBJ2-7; 7 bases match TRBD2. Sample: glioma tissue, nonneoplastic brain tissue, or PBMCs (not recorded which). The CDR3 DNA is TGTGCCAGCAGCTTACTAGCGGTGTCTAGCGAGCAGTACTTC. It codes for CASSLLAVSSEQYF.